This T cell receptor (beta chain) was identified in a study of Ad26.COV2.S vaccination and SARS-CoV-2 variants. Using immunoSEQ multiplex PCR, the repertoire was profiled, and TCRdb retains in-frame clones only, with some absent. This table has about 440,000 clones, 90% appearing once. Note on this clone: This sample also contains other DNA sequences that code for the same CDR3.

Treatment defined: over 15 received Ad26.COV2.S at low or high dose, single or two shots; five or six received placebo; per-sample allocation not given. Sample collection was performed on day 63 after the first vaccine or placebo injection. Sequenced material: peripheral blood, taken in a trial of Ad26.COV2.S vaccine versus placebo. The TCR originated in a person aged 18-60 years who received the Ad26.COV2.S COVID-19 vaccine or a placebo.

The CDR3 bases are TGTGCCAGCAGTTTAGGAGGGACCCAGTACTTC. It translates to CASSLGGTQYF. The gene calls are TRBV28 and TRBJ2-5; the D gene is possibly TRBD2 (5 bases). Germline CDR1 and CDR2: MDHEN and SYDVKM. The V end lost 2 bases, the J end lost 7 bases, and 5 bases lay between the germline ends. The CDR3 sequence is 11 residues long. The complete variable domain, with remaining parts taken from reference TRBV28 and TRBJ2-5, reads DVKVTQSSRYLVKRTGEKVFLECVQDMDHENMFWYRQDPGLGLRLIYFSYDVKMKEKGDIPEGYSVSREKKERFSLILESASTNQTSMYLCASSLGGTQYFGPGTRLLVL.